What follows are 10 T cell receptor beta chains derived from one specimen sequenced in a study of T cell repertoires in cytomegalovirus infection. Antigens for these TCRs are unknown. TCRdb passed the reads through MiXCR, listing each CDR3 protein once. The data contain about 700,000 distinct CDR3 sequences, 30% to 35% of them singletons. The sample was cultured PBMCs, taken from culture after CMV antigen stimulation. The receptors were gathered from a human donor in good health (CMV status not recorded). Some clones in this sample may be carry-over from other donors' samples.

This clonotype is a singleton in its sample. As DNA, the CDR3 is TGTGCCAGCAGTACTAGACAGGGGAAGCCCCAGCATTTT. Translating it yields CASSTRQGKPQHF. The J gene is TRBJ1-5, the V gene TRBV6-6; 8 positions match TRBD1. The CDR3 runs 13 residues. The ends lost 5 bases at V and 8 bases at J; junction bases unmatched: 5. Germline values: CDR1 MNHNY, CDR2 SVGAGI (reference sequence).

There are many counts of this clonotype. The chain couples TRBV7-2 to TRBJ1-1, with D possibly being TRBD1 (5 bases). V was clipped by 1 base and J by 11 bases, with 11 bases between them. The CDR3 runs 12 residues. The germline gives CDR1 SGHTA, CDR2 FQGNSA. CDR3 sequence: CASSLGQRTAFF. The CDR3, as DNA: TGTGCCAGCAGCTTAGGACAGAGAACGGCTTTCTTT.

In DNA, the CDR3 is TGTGCCAGCTTCGGGAGCACAGATACGCAGTATTTT. Encoded protein: CASFGSTDTQYF. The rearrangement joins TRBV6-6 to TRBJ2-3; D unresolved. CDR3 length: 12 residues. Germline V gives CDR1 MNHNY, CDR2 SVGAGI (reference sequence). The V end lost 8 bases, the J end lost 0 bases, and 6 bases lay between the germline ends.

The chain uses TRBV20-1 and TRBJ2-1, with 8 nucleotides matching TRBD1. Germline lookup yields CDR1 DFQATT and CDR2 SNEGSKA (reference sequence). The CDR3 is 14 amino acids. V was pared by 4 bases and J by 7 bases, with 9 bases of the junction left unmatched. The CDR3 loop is CSANRQGPANEQFF. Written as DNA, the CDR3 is TGCAGTGCTAACCGACAGGGGCCGGCAAATGAGCAGTTCTTC.

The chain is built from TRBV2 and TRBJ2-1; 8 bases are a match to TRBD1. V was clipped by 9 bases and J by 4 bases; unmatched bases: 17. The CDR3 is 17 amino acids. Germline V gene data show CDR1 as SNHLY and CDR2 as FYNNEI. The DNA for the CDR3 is TGTGCCAGGAACCCGGACAGGGACCCTCTTCGTTACAATGAGCAGTTCTTC. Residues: CARNPDRDPLRYNEQFF.

CDR3 sequence: CASSEMTYTEAFF. As DNA, the CDR3 is TGTGCCAGCAGCGAAATGACATACACTGAAGCTTTCTTT. The chain has TRBV14 and TRBJ1-1; D is unresolved. This CDR3 comprises 13 residues. Germline V gene sequence: CDR1 SGHDN, CDR2 FVKESK. The V gene lost 5 bases and the J gene lost 3 bases, with 10 bases spanning the gap.

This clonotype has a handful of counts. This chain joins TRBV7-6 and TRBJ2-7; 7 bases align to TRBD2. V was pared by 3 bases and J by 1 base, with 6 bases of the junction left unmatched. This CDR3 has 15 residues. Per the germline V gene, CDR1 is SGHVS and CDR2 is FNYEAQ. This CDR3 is CASSLDGGGSYEQYF. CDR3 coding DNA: TGTGCCAGCAGCTTGGATGGCGGGGGATCCTACGAGCAGTACTTC.

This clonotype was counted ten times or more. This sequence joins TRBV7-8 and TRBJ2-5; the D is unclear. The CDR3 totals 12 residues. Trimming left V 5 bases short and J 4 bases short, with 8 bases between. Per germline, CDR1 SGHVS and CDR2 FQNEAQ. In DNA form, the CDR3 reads TGTGCCAGCAGCCTCCGAGTAGAGACCCAGTACTTC. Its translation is CASSLRVETQYF.

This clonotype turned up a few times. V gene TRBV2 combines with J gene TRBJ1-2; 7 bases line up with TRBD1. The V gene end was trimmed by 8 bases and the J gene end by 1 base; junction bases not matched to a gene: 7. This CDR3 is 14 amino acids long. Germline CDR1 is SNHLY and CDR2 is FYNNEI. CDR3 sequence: CASPLRDSNYGYTF. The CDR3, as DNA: TGTGCCAGCCCCCTCCGGGACAGTAACTATGGCTACACCTTC.

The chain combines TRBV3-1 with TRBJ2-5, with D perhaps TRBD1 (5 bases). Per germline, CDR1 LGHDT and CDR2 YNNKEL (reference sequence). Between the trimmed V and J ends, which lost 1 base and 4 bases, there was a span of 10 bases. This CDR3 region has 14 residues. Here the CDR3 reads CASSQGGSPETQYF. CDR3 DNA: TGTGCCAGCAGCCAAGGGGGCTCCCCAGAGACCCAGTACTTC.